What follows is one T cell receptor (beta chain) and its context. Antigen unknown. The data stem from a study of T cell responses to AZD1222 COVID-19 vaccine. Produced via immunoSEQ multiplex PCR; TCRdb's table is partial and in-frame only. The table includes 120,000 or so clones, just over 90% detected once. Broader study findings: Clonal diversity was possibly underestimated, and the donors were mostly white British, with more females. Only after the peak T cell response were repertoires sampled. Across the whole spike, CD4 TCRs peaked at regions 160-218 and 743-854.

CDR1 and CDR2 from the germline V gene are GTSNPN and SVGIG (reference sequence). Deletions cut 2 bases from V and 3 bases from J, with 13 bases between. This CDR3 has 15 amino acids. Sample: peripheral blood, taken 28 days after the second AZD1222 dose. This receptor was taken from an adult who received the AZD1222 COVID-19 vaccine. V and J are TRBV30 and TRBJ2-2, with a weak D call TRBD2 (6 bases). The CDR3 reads CAWSRKGLDTGELFF. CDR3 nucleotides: TGTGCCTGGAGTCGCAAGGGACTGGACACCGGGGAGCTGTTTTTT.